The source of this T cell receptor beta chain is a study of T-cell reconstitution after alpha-beta-depleted transplantation in children. Molecular barcoding with unique molecular identifiers was used for the TCRbeta library. TCRdb re-called the PCR reads through MiXCR, storing one row per CDR3 protein. The sample contains hundreds of thousands of distinct CDR3 sequences, 15% to 20% of which appear only once. Germline lookup yields CDR1 MNHEY and CDR2 SMNVEV (reference sequence). There are 15 residues in the CDR3. Trimming at V came to 8 bases and at J to 4 bases, leaving 9 bases not matched to a gene.

This receptor was identified in a human donor who donated a stem cell graft to a child with acute lymphoblastic leukemia. The chain recombines TRBV27 with TRBJ1-2, with 11 bases aligning to TRBD1. Sequenced here: PBMCs from the stem cell graft donor, sampled from the stem cell graft. The chain's CDR3 is CASARWDRGGYGYTF. CDR3 sequence (DNA): TGTGCCAGCGCCCGTTGGGACAGGGGGGGCTATGGCTACACCTTC.